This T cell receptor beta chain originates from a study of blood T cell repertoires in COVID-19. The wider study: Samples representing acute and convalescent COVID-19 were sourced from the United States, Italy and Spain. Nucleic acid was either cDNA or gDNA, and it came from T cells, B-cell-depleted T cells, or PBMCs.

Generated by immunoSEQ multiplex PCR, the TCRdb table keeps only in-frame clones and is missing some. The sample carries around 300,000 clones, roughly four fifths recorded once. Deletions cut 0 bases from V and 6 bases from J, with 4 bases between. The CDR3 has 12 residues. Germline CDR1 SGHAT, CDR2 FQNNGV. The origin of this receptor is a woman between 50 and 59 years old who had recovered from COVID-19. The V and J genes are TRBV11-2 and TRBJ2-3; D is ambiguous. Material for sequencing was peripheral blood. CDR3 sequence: CASSLDEDTQYF. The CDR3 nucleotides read TGTGCCAGCAGCTTAGATGAGGATACGCAGTATTTT.